The sequence of this T cell receptor (beta chain) was determined in a study of cytomegalovirus exposure and HLA in healthy donors. Findings and limits, study-wide: The classifier, whose performance was assessed in both the original and validation cohorts, reportedly diagnosed cytomegalovirus status with high specificity and sensitivity. Later analysis suggested most CMV-associated TCR beta chains were HLA-restricted. About 90% or about 30% of the time was how often most TCR beta V segments were productive, according to an earlier analysis. TCR beta V- and J-gene trimming was later associated with a missense DCLRE1C variant.

60 Vbeta and 13 Jbeta primers were used in PCR. The data were produced by immunoSEQ multiplex PCR, yet TCRdb's version contains in-frame clones alone and is incomplete. The sample lists around 90,000 clones, around 77% occurring once. Germline CDR1 reads MNHEY; CDR2 reads SMNVEV (reference sequence). The CDR3 has 18 residues. Between the trimmed V and J ends, which lost 0 bases and 4 bases, there was a span of 16 bases. As to this clone: Its antigen is still unknown.

Sequencing used PBMCs. The chain combines TRBV27 with TRBJ1-6, with a weak D call TRBD1 (5 bases). This TCR derives from a man younger than 40 in good health and CMV-seronegative. CDR3 residues: CASSLSLQTAKYNSPLHF. CDR3 sequence (DNA): TGTGCCAGCAGTTTATCCCTCCAGACAGCCAAATATAATTCACCCCTCCACTTT.